This T cell receptor beta chain comes out of a study of blood T cell repertoires in COVID-19. Across the study: From T cells, B-cell-depleted T cells, or PBMCs came the material, which was cDNA or gDNA.

In the original workflow: Using reference gene primer amplification, nucleated cell counts were estimated. Clones were read by immunoSEQ multiplex PCR, and TCRdb kept only the in-frame ones, dropping some. The DNA gave D and trimming, while V, J and clone size come from that table. The sample comprises under 200,000 clones, more than 80% of which are singletons, and approximately 7.6% rests with the top ten. Two consecutive negative NP/OP PCR tests, clearance, or resolved symptoms defined Cohort 3 recovery. The V end lost 3 bases, the J end lost 8 bases, and 11 bases lay between the germline ends. The CDR3 is 13 residues long. Germline loops: CDR1 SGDLS, CDR2 YYNGEE.

The sequence was obtained from a woman under 30 who had recovered from COVID-19. J is TRBJ1-4 and V is TRBV9; D gene uncertain. The source material was PBMCs or T cells enriched from blood (not recorded which). DNA for the CDR3: TGTGCCAGCAGCGGGGATGGGGAGGAAAAACTGTTTTTT. As protein: CASSGDGEEKLFF.